A single sample gave rise to the 21 T cell receptor beta chains below, sequenced in a study of post-analysis software for immune sequencing data (dated by TCRdb to the mid-2010s). General study outcomes and caveats: Patients showed significantly higher frequencies than controls for roughly five TRBV segments, among them TRBV5-6, TRBV5-1 and TRBV20-1.

These receptors' antigens are unknown. Library method: PCR. The instrument was an Illumina HiSeq 2500. Unique molecular identifiers were incorporated into TCR beta cDNA libraries to reduce PCR and sequencing biases. In TCRdb, the public reads were trimmed at Q25 with fastp and aligned with MiXCR, with productive beta chains retained. Every CDR3 protein is listed once, alongside the most common genes and DNA of its rows. Counted in this sample were about 800,000 distinct CDR3 sequences; around 27% of them appeared once. 0.5% to 0.6% of the sample rests with the top ten. The sample taken for sequencing was blood. All receptors come from a girl aged 10-17 years with multiple sclerosis.

The chain couples TRBV20-1 to TRBJ2-7; D is unresolved. With 1 base removed from V and 0 bases from J, the gap between germline ends came to 7 bases. This CDR3 has 13 amino acids. CDR1 is DFQATT and CDR2 is SNEGSKA in the germline V gene (reference sequence). This CDR3 is CSARVADSYEQYF. CDR3 sequence (DNA): TGCAGTGCTAGAGTGGCGGACTCCTACGAGCAGTACTTC.

The chain links TRBV11-2 to TRBJ2-5, with a possible D match to TRBD2 (5 bases). The CDR3 has 16 amino acids. Germline V gene data show CDR1 as SGHAT and CDR2 as FQNNGV. Trimming cost V 3 bases and J 1 base, with 15 bases left between them. The CDR3 DNA follows: TGTGCCAGCAGCTTCCTCGGGAAGCGCTTCCAAGAGACCCAGTACTTC. This translates into CASSFLGKRFQETQYF.

Only a few counts were recorded for this clonotype. The V gene is TRBV29-1, the J gene TRBJ2-3, with D perhaps matching TRBD2 (5 bases). The germline V gene has CDR1 SQVTM and CDR2 ANQGSEA. Deletions cut 5 bases from V and 1 base from J, with 13 bases between. This CDR3 contains 14 residues. Here the CDR3 reads CSVLKEARTDTQYF. The CDR3 coding sequence is TGCAGCGTTCTAAAGGAGGCGCGCACAGATACGCAGTATTTT.

This clonotype was counted a few times. The rearrangement uses TRBV27 and TRBJ2-7; 9 bases fit TRBD2. The germline CDR1 and CDR2 sequences are MNHEY and SMNVEV (reference sequence). The CDR3 spans 17 residues. The trim removed 2 bases at V and 2 bases at J, leaving 10 bases unmatched. CDR3 residues: CASSLLGGLAGPYEQYF. The DNA for the CDR3 is TGTGCCAGCAGTTTACTAGGCGGGCTAGCGGGACCCTACGAGCAGTACTTC.

J is TRBJ2-1 and V is TRBV7-9; TRBD2 is a possible D gene (6 bases). The last part of the DNA fits TRBJ2-7 better; the J call may be wrong. Germline CDR1 is SEHNR and CDR2 is FQNEAQ (reference sequence). The CDR3 has 15 residues. The DNA of the CDR3 is TGTGCCAGCAATCCATCGGCGGGACCGGGCCACGAGCAGTACTTC. As protein: CASNPSAGPGHEQYF.

V is TRBV6-6 and J is TRBJ2-7; D tentatively reads TRBD1 or TRBD2 (5 bases each). The CDR3 is made up of 12 amino acids. Trimming removed 4 bases at V and 6 bases at J, with 10 bases between. Germline V gene sequence: CDR1 MNHNY, CDR2 SVGAGI (reference sequence). CDR3 nucleotide sequence: TGTGCCAGCAGTTCTATGAGGGGCGAGCAGTACTTC. Encoded protein: CASSSMRGEQYF.

The chain links TRBV7-9 to TRBJ2-1; no firm D call. The CDR3 runs 15 residues. Trimming left V 5 bases short and J 0 bases short, with 11 bases between. Germline V lookup: CDR1 SEHNR, CDR2 FQNEAQ (reference sequence). DNA for the CDR3: TGTGCCAGCAGCCCGATCCGAATCTCCTACAATGAGCAGTTCTTC. Translating it yields CASSPIRISYNEQFF.

This CDR3 reads CASSFGGSGDYEQFF. Written as DNA, the CDR3 is TGTGCCAGCAGCTTTGGTGGTAGCGGGGACTACGAGCAGTTCTTC. V is TRBV7-2 and J is TRBJ2-1; the match to TRBD2 covers 8 bases. V was clipped by 3 bases and J by 10 bases; unmatched bases: 11. Germline V gene lookup returns CDR1 SGHTA and CDR2 FQGNSA. CDR3 length: 15 residues.

The rearrangement joins TRBV13 to TRBJ2-1; no definite D call. This CDR3 is 15 amino acids long. V dropped 5 bases and J dropped 0 bases, with 11 bases sitting between them. Per the germline V gene, CDR1 is PRHDT and CDR2 is FYEKMQ (reference sequence). In nucleotides, the CDR3 is TGTGCCAGCAGCAGGACGGCTCGCTCCTACAATGAGCAGTTCTTC. This encodes CASSRTARSYNEQFF.

This clonotype was seen a few times. Here the CDR3 DNA reads TGCAGCGCCAATCAGGGGGAAGGAAAACTGTTTTTT. Translation gives CSANQGEGKLFF. The chain couples TRBV29-1 to TRBJ1-4, with 7 bases aligning to TRBD1. CDR3 size: 12 residues. The germline V gene has CDR1 SQVTM and CDR2 ANQGSEA. The V segment lost 7 bases and the J segment 10 bases; nucleotides outside the gene matches: 9.

The gene calls are TRBV4-3 and TRBJ2-5, with TRBD2 identical over 9 bases. This CDR3 has 16 residues. Germline loops: CDR1 LGHNA, CDR2 YSLEER. Unmatched junction bases numbered 6, after V lost 1 base and J lost 3 bases. The CDR3 DNA reads as TGCGCCAGCAGCCAAGGAAGGGCTAGCGGGGAAGAGACCCAGTACTTC. The encoded protein is CASSQGRASGEETQYF.

This clonotype has a single count. The chain recombines TRBV4-1 with TRBJ1-2; no clear D. CDR1 and CDR2 (germline): MGHRA, YSYEKL. Deletions cut 0 bases from V and 4 bases from J, with 9 bases between. There are 14 residues in the CDR3. The CDR3 sequence is CASSQETGPYGYTF. Written as DNA, the CDR3 is TGCGCCAGCAGCCAAGAGACGGGCCCCTATGGCTACACCTTC.

In regard to this clonotype: The junction shows a germline mismatch at one end, possibly a read error. This chain joins TRBV12-3 or TRBV12-4 and TRBJ2-5; D possibly corresponds to TRBD2 (6 bases). The CDR3 runs to 13 residues. Written as DNA, the CDR3 is TGTGCCGGCAGTATTAGCGGCCAAGAGACCCAGTACTTC. It yields the protein CAGSISGQETQYF.

This clonotype was counted between two and nine times. Its ends do not fully match the called genes, so a read error is possible. The chain recombines TRBV3-1 with TRBJ2-1; 7 bases fit TRBD2. Germline CDR1 LGHDT, CDR2 YNNKEL (reference sequence). The CDR3 has 16 residues. In DNA, the CDR3 is TGTGTCAGCAGCCAAGATCTTGGCGGGAGAGGCGATGAGCAGTTCTTC. Encoded protein: CVSSQDLGGRGDEQFF.

V and J are TRBV5-1 and TRBJ2-7; 11 bases match TRBD1. Per germline, CDR1 SGHRS and CDR2 YFSETQ. The CDR3 contains 16 residues. V lost 2 bases and J lost 2; bases outside the gene matches: 6. For the CDR3, the DNA is TGCGCCAGCAGCTTTGGTTCGGGACAGGGGGCCTACGAGCAGTACTTC. Translation: CASSFGSGQGAYEQYF.

This clonotype has only a few counts. The chain uses TRBV6-5 and TRBJ2-1; 11 nucleotides match TRBD2. V lost 2 bases, J lost 4 bases, and 1 base stayed unmatched. The CDR3 sequence is 15 residues long. Germline V gene sequence: CDR1 MNHEY, CDR2 SVGAGI. The CDR3, as DNA: TGTGCCAGCAGTTACCGACTAGCGGGGTACAATGAGCAGTTCTTC. This encodes CASSYRLAGYNEQFF.

The genes are TRBV24-1 and TRBJ2-1; TRBD2 matches at 11 bases. The CDR3 covers 15 residues. J lost 9 bases, V lost 10 bases, and 13 bases had no gene match. Germline lookup yields CDR1 KGHDR and CDR2 SFDVKD. CDR3 sequence: CATGQIAGGPGEQFF. Here the CDR3 DNA reads TGTGCCACGGGTCAAATAGCGGGAGGGCCGGGTGAGCAGTTCTTC.

The sample holds a few counts of this clonotype. The chain carries TRBV9 and TRBJ2-1; perhaps TRBD2 as D (5 bases). Trimming took 2 bases from V and 0 from J, leaving 12 bases between them. CDR3 length: 16 amino acids. Germline values: CDR1 SGDLS, CDR2 YYNGEE. CDR3 residues: CASSVVGESSYNEQFF. CDR3 nucleotide sequence: TGTGCCAGCAGCGTTGTCGGGGAAAGCTCCTACAATGAGCAGTTCTTC.

In its sample, this clonotype was seen a few times. V is TRBV7-2 and J is TRBJ2-3; 11 bases are shared with TRBD2. Germline CDR1 and CDR2: SGHTA and FQGNSA. CDR3 length: 15 amino acids. The V gene end was trimmed by 4 bases and the J gene end by 4 bases; junction bases not matched to a gene: 4. CDR3 residues: CASSYSGGAPDTQYF. The CDR3 nucleotides are TGTGCCAGCAGCTATAGCGGGGGGGCTCCAGATACGCAGTATTTT.

This clonotype was detected only a few times. This chain links TRBV29-1 with TRBJ1-1, with 7 bases lining up with TRBD1. Germline V gene lookup returns CDR1 SQVTM and CDR2 ANQGSEA. Unmatched junction bases numbered 3, after V lost 4 bases and J lost 1 base. This CDR3 has 13 amino acids. CDR3 amino acids: CSVGDRSNTEAFF. The CDR3 DNA reads as TGCAGCGTTGGGGACAGATCGAACACTGAAGCTTTCTTT.

This clonotype was picked up a small number of times. V and J are TRBV5-1 and TRBJ2-5; maybe TRBD1 (6 bases). V was cut by 5 bases and J by 0 bases, with 17 bases left in between. The CDR3 runs 16 residues. The germline V gene has CDR1 SGHRS and CDR2 YFSETQ. The CDR3, as DNA: TGCGCCAGCAGAAAGACAGGATATCAGTACCAAGAGACCCAGTACTTC. It encodes CASRKTGYQYQETQYF.